Following are 20 T cell receptor beta chains from one sample sequenced in a study of graft-versus-host responses after intestinal transplantation. These receptors are not linked to any known antigen. The protocol was immunoSEQ multiplex PCR, while the TCRdb copy is restricted to in-frame clones and leaves out a portion. The data contain over 90,000 clones, about nine tenths of them singletons. The specimen was unstimulated CD4+ T cells sorted from spleen or lymph node cells, collected before transplant. The receptors were sampled from a human donor who was the organ donor for an intestinal transplant.

V is TRBV28 and J is TRBJ2-7; the D gene is possibly TRBD2 (5 bases). Germline values: CDR1 MDHEN, CDR2 SYDVKM. Trimming shortened V by 4 bases and J by 2 bases, and 15 bases separated the two germline ends. The CDR3 is 15 residues long. The CDR3 DNA reads TGTGCCAGCAGTTCTGAGACTACGCGGGCCTACGAGCAGTACTTC. It codes for CASSSETTRAYEQYF.

The J gene is TRBJ1-3, the V gene TRBV28; 7 bases align to TRBD1. Germline CDR1 MDHEN, CDR2 SYDVKM. The J segment lost 4 bases and the V segment lost 6 bases, leaving 9 bases of the junction unmatched. The CDR3 runs 15 residues. This chain's CDR3 is CASRIDRAGGNTIYF. CDR3 in DNA: TGTGCCAGCAGAATAGACAGGGCTGGAGGAAACACCATATATTTT.

The genes are TRBV5-1 and TRBJ1-2, with a tentative D call TRBD1 (5 bases). CDR3 size: 15 residues. Trimming stripped 4 bases from V and 6 bases from J, with 19 bases between. Germline CDR1 and CDR2: SGHRS and YFSETQ. The CDR3, as DNA: TGCGCCAGCAGCCTCTCTGGGACTGGGATTAATGGCTACACCTTC. It translates to CASSLSGTGINGYTF.

The genes are TRBV7-3 and TRBJ2-4; D possibly corresponds to TRBD1 (7 bases). V was trimmed by 3 bases and J by 8 bases, leaving 11 bases between them. CDR3 length: 13 amino acids. The germline gives CDR1 SGHTA, CDR2 FQGTGA. In DNA, the CDR3 is TGTGCCAGCAGCTTCCGCAGGGGGGACATTCAGTACTTC. Translated, it gives CASSFRRGDIQYF.

This clone appeared a few times. The chain joins TRBV28 to TRBJ1-3; D gene unclear. CDR1 and CDR2 from the germline V gene are MDHEN and SYDVKM. This CDR3 region has 15 residues. Trimming shortened V by 6 bases and J by 4 bases, and 16 bases separated the two germline ends. CDR3 residues: CASSIGSGRGNTIYF. The DNA for the CDR3 is TGTGCCAGCAGCATCGGGAGTGGGAGAGGAAACACCATATATTTT.

This chain links TRBV6-5 with TRBJ1-2; 9 nucleotides line up with TRBD1. Trimming took 6 bases from V and 5 from J; bases not matched to a gene: 7. Germline lookup yields CDR1 MNHEY and CDR2 SVGAGI. CDR3 length equals 14 residues. The CDR3 DNA is TGTGCCAGCAGGTCTACAGGGGGCGTATATGGCTACACCTTC. This codes for CASRSTGGVYGYTF.

The V gene is TRBV28, the J gene TRBJ1-2; D is unclear. V lost 8 bases to trimming and J lost 7 bases, with 11 bases between them. CDR3 length equals 11 residues. Germline values: CDR1 MDHEN, CDR2 SYDVKM. Here the CDR3 DNA reads TGTGCCAGCGGTGAACCGGGTGGCTACACCTTC. It translates to CASGEPGGYTF.

This clone was counted between two and nine times. The J gene is TRBJ2-2, the V gene TRBV18; no reliable D call. CDR1 KGHSH and CDR2 LQKENI come from the germline V gene. V was cut by 3 bases and J by 5 bases, with 7 bases left in between. This CDR3 region has 13 residues. CDR3 loop: CASSPSGTGELFF. CDR3 in DNA: TGTGCCAGCTCACCTAGTGGTACCGGGGAGCTGTTTTTT.

The chain is built from TRBV27 and TRBJ2-3; TRBD1 matches 8 bases. The ends lost 2 bases at V and 3 bases at J; junction bases unmatched: 13. The germline V gene has CDR1 MNHEY and CDR2 SMNVEV (reference sequence). CDR3 length: 18 amino acids. This CDR3 reads CASSLRDLTGERTDTQYF. The DNA for the CDR3 is TGTGCCAGCAGTTTAAGGGATCTGACAGGGGAGAGGACAGATACGCAGTATTTT.

This CDR3 reads CASSEGVGSWNIQYF. CDR3 coding DNA: TGCGCCAGCAGCGAGGGGGTAGGGAGTTGGAACATTCAGTACTTC. The rearrangement uses TRBV4-3 and TRBJ2-4, with TRBD1 as a possible D gene (6 bases). This CDR3 is built from 15 residues. Germline V gives CDR1 LGHNA, CDR2 YSLEER. V gave up 5 bases and J gave up 7 bases, with 18 bases separating them.

About this clone itself: This sample includes further DNA sequences coding for the same CDR3. V usage is TRBV7-2 and J usage is TRBJ1-5; D not certain. The CDR3 length is 14 residues. Germline CDR1 is SGHTA and CDR2 is FQGNSA. V was clipped by 1 base and J by 2 bases, with 6 bases between them. The CDR3 bases are TGTGCCAGCAGCTTAGGCGGAGGCAATCAGCCCCAGCATTTT. It yields the protein CASSLGGGNQPQHF.

V and J are TRBV4-3 and TRBJ2-2, with 7 nucleotides matching TRBD2. V was clipped by 1 base and J by 2 bases; unmatched bases: 7. The germline CDR1 and CDR2 sequences are LGHNA and YSLEER. CDR3 size: 17 residues. DNA of the CDR3: TGCGCCAGCAGCCAAGCGAGGGGAGGGGCTAACACCGGGGAGCTGTTTTTT. Translation: CASSQARGGANTGELFF.

This chain joins TRBV19 and TRBJ1-1; 9 bases align to TRBD1. The germline V gene encodes CDR1 LNHDA and CDR2 SQIVND (reference sequence). The CDR3 covers 15 residues. J was trimmed by 4 bases and V by 6 bases; bases with no gene match: 9. The CDR3 sequence is CASRRRDRVGTEAFF. The DNA for the CDR3 is TGTGCCAGTAGACGACGGGACAGGGTCGGCACTGAAGCTTTCTTT.

The chain recombines TRBV7-3 with TRBJ2-5; 9 bases align to TRBD2. The V and J ends lost 0 bases and 2 bases, in that order; junction bases with no gene match: 1. The germline CDR1 and CDR2 sequences are SGHTA and FQGTGA. The CDR3 has 15 amino acids. Here the CDR3 DNA reads TGTGCCAGCAGCTTAACTAGCGGGGGACAAGAGACCCAGTACTTC. Its translation: CASSLTSGGQETQYF.

This clone was seen just once. V gene TRBV9 combines with J gene TRBJ2-3; D possibly corresponds to TRBD2 (6 bases). The CDR3 covers 15 residues. CDR1 and CDR2 from the germline V gene are SGDLS and YYNGEE. Trimming cost V 0 bases and J 1 base, with 9 bases left between them. DNA for the CDR3: TGTGCCAGCAGCGTAGGAACGGGGGGCACAGATACGCAGTATTTT. Its protein is CASSVGTGGTDTQYF.

The chain recombines TRBV27 with TRBJ1-4, with D perhaps TRBD1 (6 bases). The CDR3 is 20 amino acids. Trimming removed 9 bases at V and 7 bases at J, with 36 bases between. Per the germline V gene, CDR1 is MNHEY and CDR2 is SMNVEV (reference sequence). DNA for the CDR3: TGTGCCAGTAGCCCCGGTGAAAATTGGGGGCAAATTGCCGGTAGTGAAAAACTGTTTTTT. Translation: CASSPGENWGQIAGSEKLFF.

J is TRBJ1-2 and V is TRBV25-1, with TRBD1 matching over 7 bases. Trimming at V came to 7 bases and at J to 2 bases, leaving 1 base not matched to a gene. Germline CDR1 is MGHDK and CDR2 is SYGVNS. CDR3 size: 12 residues. The CDR3, as DNA: TGTGCCAGCACGACAGGGAACTATGGCTACACCTTC. Residues: CASTTGNYGYTF.

The rearrangement links TRBV28 to TRBJ2-3, with D perhaps TRBD2 (6 bases). Germline V gene lookup returns CDR1 MDHEN and CDR2 SYDVKM. The CDR3 is made up of 15 amino acids. V was pared by 7 bases and J by 2 bases, with 16 bases between. The CDR3 DNA sequence: TGTGCCAGCAACTACGGGGGTAAAGTCACAGATACGCAGTATTTT. Its protein is CASNYGGKVTDTQYF.

J is TRBJ2-3 and V is TRBV6-1; TRBD2 is a possible D gene (7 bases). CDR1 is MNHNS and CDR2 is SASEGT in the germline V gene. The CDR3 is 16 amino acids. Between the trimmed V and J ends, which lost 3 bases and 3 bases, there was a span of 16 bases. The CDR3 here is CASSEYGGPLTDTQYF. In nucleotides, the CDR3 is TGTGCCAGCAGTGAGTACGGGGGGCCTTTGACAGATACGCAGTATTTT.

CDR3 nucleotide sequence: TGTGCCAGCACTAGAGCGGGGGGGGCGAACTATGGCTACACCTTC. This codes for CASTRAGGANYGYTF. The chain uses TRBV27 and TRBJ1-2; a possible D gene is TRBD1 (6 bases). Germline CDR1 is MNHEY and CDR2 is SMNVEV (reference sequence). V lost 7 bases, J lost 2 bases, and 17 bases lay in between. This CDR3 is built from 15 residues.